This T cell receptor (beta chain) was obtained from a study of T cells after yellow fever vaccination. Study-wide background: Preparing low-cell-number fractions relied on SMART-Seq v4 Ultra Low Input.

UMIs were added to TCR cDNA along with a universal primer site when it was made by 5'RACE template switching. TCRdb reprocessed the 5' RACE reads via MiXCR and lists one record per CDR3 protein. The data hold some 120,000 distinct CDR3 sequences, with about 16% observed a single time. General study findings and limits: Researchers report a weaker secondary response that nonetheless peaked faster, day 5 versus 15.

The CDR3 extends over 13 amino acids. Per the germline V gene, CDR1 is MNHNY and CDR2 is SVGAGI (reference sequence). Trimming left V 3 bases short and J 5 bases short, with 8 bases between. A note on this clonotype: As yet, its antigen is unknown.

Material: CD8+ T cells sorted from PBMCs, obtained 5 days after the yellow fever booster vaccination. This sequence joins TRBV6-6 and TRBJ2-1, with a weak D call TRBD1 (6 bases). The clonotype originates from a man between 18 and 29 years old who received the YFV17D yellow fever vaccine. DNA of the CDR3: TGTGCCAGCAGTTATGGACAGAACAATGAGCAGTTCTTC. Translating it yields CASSYGQNNEQFF.